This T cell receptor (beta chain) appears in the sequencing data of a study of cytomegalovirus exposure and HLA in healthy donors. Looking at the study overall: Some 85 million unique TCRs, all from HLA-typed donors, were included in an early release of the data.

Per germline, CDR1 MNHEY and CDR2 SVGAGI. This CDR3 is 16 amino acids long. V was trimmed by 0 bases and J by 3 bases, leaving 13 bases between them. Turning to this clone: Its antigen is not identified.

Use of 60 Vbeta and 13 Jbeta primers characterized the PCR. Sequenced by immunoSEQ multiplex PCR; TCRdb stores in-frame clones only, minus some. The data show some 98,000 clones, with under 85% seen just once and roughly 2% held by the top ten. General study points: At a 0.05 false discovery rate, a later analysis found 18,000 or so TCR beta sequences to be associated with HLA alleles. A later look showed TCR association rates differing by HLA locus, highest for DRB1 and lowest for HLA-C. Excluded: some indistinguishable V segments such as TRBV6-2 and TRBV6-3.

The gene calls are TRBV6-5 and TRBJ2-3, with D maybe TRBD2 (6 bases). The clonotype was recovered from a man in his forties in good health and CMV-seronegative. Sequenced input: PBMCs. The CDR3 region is CASSYSRDSGTDTQYF. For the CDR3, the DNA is TGTGCCAGCAGTTACTCGCGCGATAGCGGAACAGATACGCAGTATTTT.